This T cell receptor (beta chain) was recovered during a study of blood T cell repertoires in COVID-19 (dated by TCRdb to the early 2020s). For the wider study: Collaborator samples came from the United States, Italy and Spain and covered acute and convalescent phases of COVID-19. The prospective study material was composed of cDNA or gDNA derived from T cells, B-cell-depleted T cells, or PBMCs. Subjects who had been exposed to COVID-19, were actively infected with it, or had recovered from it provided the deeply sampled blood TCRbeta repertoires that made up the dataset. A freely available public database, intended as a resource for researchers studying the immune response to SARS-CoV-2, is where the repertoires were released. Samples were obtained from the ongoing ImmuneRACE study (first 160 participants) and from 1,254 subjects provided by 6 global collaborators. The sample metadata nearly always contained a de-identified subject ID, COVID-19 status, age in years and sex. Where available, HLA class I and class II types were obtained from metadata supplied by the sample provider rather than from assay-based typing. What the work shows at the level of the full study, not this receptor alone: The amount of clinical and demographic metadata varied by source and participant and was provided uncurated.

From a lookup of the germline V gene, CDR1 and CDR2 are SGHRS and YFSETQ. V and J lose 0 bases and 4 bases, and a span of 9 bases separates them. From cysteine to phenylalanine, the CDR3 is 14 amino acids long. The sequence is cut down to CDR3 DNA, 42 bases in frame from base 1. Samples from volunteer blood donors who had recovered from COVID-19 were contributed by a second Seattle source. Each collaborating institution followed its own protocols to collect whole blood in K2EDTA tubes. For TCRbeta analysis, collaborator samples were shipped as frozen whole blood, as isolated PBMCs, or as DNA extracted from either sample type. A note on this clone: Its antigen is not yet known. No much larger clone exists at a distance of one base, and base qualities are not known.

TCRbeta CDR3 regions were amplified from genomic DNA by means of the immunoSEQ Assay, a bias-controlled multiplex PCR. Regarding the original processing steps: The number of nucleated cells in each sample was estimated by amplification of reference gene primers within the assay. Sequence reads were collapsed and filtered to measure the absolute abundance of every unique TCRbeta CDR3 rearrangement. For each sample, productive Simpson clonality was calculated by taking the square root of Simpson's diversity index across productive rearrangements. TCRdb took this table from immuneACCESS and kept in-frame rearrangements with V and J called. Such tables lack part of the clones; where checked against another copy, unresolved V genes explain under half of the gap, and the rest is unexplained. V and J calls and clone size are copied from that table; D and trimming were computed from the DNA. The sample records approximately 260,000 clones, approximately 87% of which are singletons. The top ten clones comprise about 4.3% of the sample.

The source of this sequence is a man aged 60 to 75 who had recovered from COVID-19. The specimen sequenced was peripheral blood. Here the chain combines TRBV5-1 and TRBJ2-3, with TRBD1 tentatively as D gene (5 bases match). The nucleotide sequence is TGCGCCAGCAGCTTGGTCCCAGGGTCAGATACGCAGTATTTT. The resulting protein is CASSLVPGSDTQYF. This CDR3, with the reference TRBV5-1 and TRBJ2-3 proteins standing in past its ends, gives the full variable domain KAGVTQTPRYLIKTRGQQVTLSCSPISGHRSVSWYQQTPGQGLQFLFEYFSETQRNKGNFPGRFSGRQFSNSRSEMNVSTLELGDSALYLCASSLVPGSDTQYFGPGTRLTVL.